A single T cell receptor beta chain is shown here with its context. As yet, its antigen is unknown. CDR3 size: 15 residues. The V gene lost 1 base and the J gene lost 7 bases, with 14 bases spanning the gap. Germline V gives CDR1 SGHTA, CDR2 FQGNSA. The source of the sample is a study of response to subunit inactivated influenza vaccine. Broader study findings: Each seasonal influenza vaccination, the authors suggested, recruits few new T cells.

Using its own MiXCR run on the RT-PCR reads, TCRdb lists one record per CDR3 protein. The table shows roughly 710,000 distinct CDR3 sequences, with around 13% occurring only once. This clonotype was sampled from a man in his fifties or sixties who received an inactivated influenza vaccine. The specimen comprised PBMCs from blood, sampled 14 to 15 days before vaccination. The V call is TRBV7-2, the J call TRBJ1-5, with a weak D call TRBD1 (5 bases). Written as DNA, the CDR3 is TGTGCCAGCAGCTTAGTCGGGGCAGGGAGGCAGCCCCAGCATTTT. Translating it yields CASSLVGAGRQPQHF.